The clone carrying this TCR beta chain has a handful of counts. The record originates from a study of T cells after posttransplantation cyclophosphamide. V was trimmed by 0 bases and J by 4 bases, leaving 9 bases between them. Germline CDR1 reads SNHLY; CDR2 reads FYNNEI. The CDR3 runs to 15 residues. Here immunoSEQ multiplex PCR was the method, and the copy in TCRdb shows in-frame clones only, minus some. The sample contains around 35,000 clones, none occurring once; approximately 1.2% lies in the top ten. The receptor was derived from a girl aged 5-17 years in good health, CMV-negative, and a related stem cell transplant donor. The rearrangement joins TRBV2 to TRBJ1-4; no clear D. Sample: PBMCs. CDR3 in DNA: TGTGCCAGCAGTGAAGCAGGCGGGATTAATGAAAAACTGTTTTTT. Translated, it gives CASSEAGGINEKLFF.